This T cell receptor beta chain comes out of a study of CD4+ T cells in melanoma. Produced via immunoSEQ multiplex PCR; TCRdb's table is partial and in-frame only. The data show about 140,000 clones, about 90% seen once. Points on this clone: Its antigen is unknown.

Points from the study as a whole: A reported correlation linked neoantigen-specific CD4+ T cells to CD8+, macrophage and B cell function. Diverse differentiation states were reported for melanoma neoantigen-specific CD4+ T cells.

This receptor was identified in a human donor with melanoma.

The DNA for the CDR3 is TGTGCCTGGAGTGCTAGGGCGGGGGAAGAGACCCAGTACTTC. This encodes CAWSARAGEETQYF. This rearrangement joins TRBV30 to TRBJ2-5; TRBD2 matches 7 bases. V lost 1 base, J lost 3 bases, and 5 bases stayed unmatched. CDR3 length: 14 residues. Germline CDR1 GTSNPN, CDR2 SVGIG (reference sequence).